These T cell receptor beta chains were read from a single sample in a study of blood T cell repertoires in COVID-19. This table comes from immunoSEQ multiplex PCR, and its TCRdb copy is limited to in-frame clones, with some not included. Of more than 100,000 clones listed, around 87% are singletons. Sequenced material: peripheral blood. These receptors all come from a woman between 70 and 85 years old with acute or convalescent COVID-19. Each CDR3 is given with its conserved first and last residue. The size field is filled for only some rows; it gives once, few, many or a size class.

j_gene: TRBJ2-7; abundance: -; v_gene: TRBV7-6; CDR3aa: CASSWGQGHSSVPYEQYF
j_gene: TRBJ1-5; abundance: -; v_gene: TRBV27; CDR3aa: CASSTGQGRFDQPQHF
j_gene: TRBJ1-6; abundance: -; v_gene: TRBV28; CDR3aa: CASSWGQGRSPLHF
j_gene: TRBJ1-2; abundance: -; v_gene: TRBV11-3; CDR3aa: CASSLVTGSNGYTF
j_gene: TRBJ1-6; abundance: -; v_gene: TRBV28; CDR3aa: CASSLLQGRPPLHF
j_gene: TRBJ1-1; abundance: -; v_gene: TRBV19; CDR3aa: CASRSPPGQVFYTEAFF
j_gene: TRBJ2-3; abundance: -; v_gene: TRBV5-1; CDR3aa: CASSLGLAGGRSTDTQYF
j_gene: TRBJ2-5; abundance: once; v_gene: TRBV24-1; CDR3aa: CATRDTGGETQYF
j_gene: TRBJ1-2; abundance: -; v_gene: TRBV18; CDR3aa: CASSPDRARNDGYTF
j_gene: TRBJ1-2; abundance: -; v_gene: TRBV3-1/TRBV3-2; CDR3aa: CASSQETGNGYTF
j_gene: TRBJ1-3; abundance: -; v_gene: TRBV28; CDR3aa: CASNPSGTATFISGNTIYF
j_gene: TRBJ2-2; abundance: -; v_gene: TRBV6-5; CDR3aa: CASSYLGTGTTGELFF
j_gene: TRBJ1-5; abundance: -; v_gene: TRBV28; CDR3aa: CASSSRDSFGQPQHF
j_gene: TRBJ2-7; abundance: -; v_gene: TRBV5-4; CDR3aa: CASSPPPLAGVSYEQYF
j_gene: TRBJ1-3; abundance: few; v_gene: TRBV12-3/TRBV12-4; CDR3aa: CASRQVGNTIYF
j_gene: TRBJ1-4; abundance: few; v_gene: TRBV19; CDR3aa: CASTHSTLGGFSNEKLFF
j_gene: TRBJ2-7; abundance: -; v_gene: TRBV28; CDR3aa: CASSLLSTTGLYEQYF
j_gene: TRBJ2-2; abundance: -; v_gene: TRBV14; CDR3aa: CASSQAGLTGELFF
j_gene: TRBJ2-1; abundance: -; v_gene: TRBV28; CDR3aa: CASSSGGRNYNEQFF
j_gene: TRBJ1-5; abundance: -; v_gene: TRBV5-6; CDR3aa: CASSLAGGLQPQHF
j_gene: TRBJ1-2; abundance: -; v_gene: TRBV5-6; CDR3aa: CASSLGLRTTGYTF
j_gene: TRBJ2-2; abundance: -; v_gene: TRBV24-1; CDR3aa: CATTGMTGELFF
j_gene: TRBJ1-2; abundance: -; v_gene: TRBV5-1; CDR3aa: CASSLWVGEAGGYTF
j_gene: TRBJ2-3; abundance: -; v_gene: TRBV11-2; CDR3aa: CASSSWGGSDTQYF
j_gene: TRBJ1-6; abundance: -; v_gene: TRBV7-9; CDR3aa: CASSLASGGSPLHF